The 25 T cell receptor beta chains below come from one sample, sequenced in a study of T cell responses to AZD1222 COVID-19 vaccine. Method: immunoSEQ multiplex PCR; TCRdb's copy keeps in-frame clones and lacks some. The repertoire includes about 160,000 clones, almost 90% of them detected once, and around 5.2% sits in the top ten. The sample was peripheral blood, taken on day 0 of AZD1222 vaccination. The receptors were gathered from an adult in good health.

The rearrangement uses TRBV20-1 and TRBJ1-1; a possible D gene is TRBD1 (5 bases). This CDR3 has 14 amino acids. Trimming stripped 3 bases from V and 1 base from J, with 12 bases between. In germline, CDR1 is DFQATT, CDR2 SNEGSKA (reference sequence). CDR3 bases: TGCAGTGCTAGTTGGGGCCAGGGGAACACTGAAGCTTTCTTT. Amino acid sequence: CSASWGQGNTEAFF.

CDR3 sequence: CASRPGQRTEETQYF. As DNA, the CDR3 is TGTGCCAGCAGACCGGGACAGAGGACTGAAGAGACCCAGTACTTC. The chain uses TRBV5-4 and TRBJ2-5, with 7 bases matching TRBD1. The germline gives CDR1 SGHNT, CDR2 YYREEE (reference sequence). The CDR3 runs to 15 residues. V lost 5 bases and J lost 3; bases outside the gene matches: 10.

This clone has more than one count but fewer than ten. This chain's CDR3 is CATSDFRTGYVDEQFF. In nucleotides, the CDR3 is TGTGCCACCAGTGATTTTAGGACAGGGTACGTAGATGAGCAGTTCTTC. The chain uses TRBV24-1 and TRBJ2-1, with TRBD1 matching 8 bases. The germline gives CDR1 KGHDR, CDR2 SFDVKD. V dropped 1 base and J dropped 8; count of bases not matched to a gene: 9. This CDR3 spans 16 amino acids.

This rearrangement joins TRBV9 to TRBJ1-2; D is unclear. The CDR3 is 12 residues long. The V end lost 3 bases, the J end lost 4 bases, and 7 bases lay between the germline ends. The germline gives CDR1 SGDLS, CDR2 YYNGEE. CDR3 bases: TGTGCCAGCAGCGGATTTAGCTATGGCTACACCTTC. It yields the protein CASSGFSYGYTF. The full variable domain, its missing parts supplied by reference TRBV9 and TRBJ1-2, is DSGVTQTPKHLITATGQRVTLRCSPRSGDLSVYWYQQSLDQGLQFLIQYYNGEERAKGNILERFSAQQFPDLHSELNLSSLELGDSALYFCASSGFSYGYTFGSGTRLTVV.

The rearrangement links TRBV11-1 to TRBJ1-1; D not certain. The germline V and J ends were trimmed by 3 bases and 0 bases, with 5 bases remaining between them. There are 13 residues in the CDR3. The germline V gene has CDR1 SGHAT and CDR2 FQDESV (reference sequence). CDR3 nucleotides: TGTGCCAGCAGCTTGAAACTGAACACTGAAGCTTTCTTT. Its protein is CASSLKLNTEAFF.

In nucleotides, the CDR3 is TGTGCCAGCAGCGTAGCTGGGACAGCTAACTACGAGCAGTACTTC. As protein: CASSVAGTANYEQYF. This chain uses TRBV9 with TRBJ2-7; 7 nucleotides agree with TRBD1. The V gene end was trimmed by 0 bases and the J gene end by 3 bases; junction bases not matched to a gene: 6. Germline V lookup: CDR1 SGDLS, CDR2 YYNGEE. The CDR3 is 15 amino acids.

The chain carries TRBV28 and TRBJ1-3; 8 nucleotides line up with TRBD1. The CDR3 extends over 14 amino acids. Germline V gives CDR1 MDHEN, CDR2 SYDVKM. The J segment lost 0 bases and the V segment lost 11 bases, leaving 6 bases of the junction unmatched. Here the CDR3 reads CAGRTGNSGNTIYF. The CDR3 DNA is TGTGCCGGGAGGACAGGGAACTCTGGAAACACCATATATTTT. The full variable domain, in which reference TRBV28 and TRBJ1-3 provide the parts outside the CDR3, is DVKVTQSSRYLVKRTGEKVFLECVQDMDHENMFWYRQDPGLGLRLIYFSYDVKMKEKGDIPEGYSVSREKKERFSLILESASTNQTSMYLCAGRTGNSGNTIYFGEGSWLTVV.

As regards this clone: This specimen includes other DNA sequences encoding the same CDR3. In nucleotides, the CDR3 is TGTGCCAGCAGCCAGGGGGGGAGCAATCAGCCCCAGCATTTT. This codes for CASSQGGSNQPQHF. The chain has TRBV3-1 (or the pseudogene TRBV3-2) and TRBJ1-5; D is perhaps TRBD1 (5 bases). Trimming took off 3 bases at V and 1 base at J, with 7 bases between the two ends. Germline V CDR1 and CDR2: LGHDT, YNNKEL (reference sequence). There are 14 residues in the CDR3.

The V and J genes are TRBV5-8 and TRBJ1-2; TRBD1 might be the D (5 bases). Germline V gene sequence: CDR1 SGHTS, CDR2 YDEGEE. There are 14 residues in the CDR3. V was cut by 2 bases and J by 6 bases, with 14 bases left in between. CDR3 residues: CASSFGQGRNGYTF. The DNA of the CDR3 is TGTGCCAGCAGCTTTGGGCAGGGAAGGAATGGCTACACCTTC.

This chain's CDR3 is CASSQELEQITYNEQFF. The CDR3 region has the DNA TGTGCCAGCAGCCAAGAACTGGAGCAGATCACTTACAATGAGCAGTTCTTC. V gene TRBV4-2 combines with J gene TRBJ2-1, with D hard to call. Looked up from germline, CDR1 is LGHNA and CDR2 is YNFKEQ. CDR3 length: 17 amino acids. Trimming cost V 0 bases and J 4 bases, with 16 bases left between them.

In this sample, this clone turned up once. The chain has TRBV30 and TRBJ2-7; D perhaps matches TRBD2 (5 bases). V was cut by 6 bases and J by 1 base, with 13 bases left in between. This CDR3 contains 13 residues. CDR1 is GTSNPN, CDR2 SVGIG, per germline (reference sequence). The CDR3 DNA is TGTGCCTGCCCAGCGGACCGTTCCTACGAGCAGTACTTC. Residues: CACPADRSYEQYF.

In this sample, this clone turned up a few times. V gene TRBV3-1 (or the pseudogene TRBV3-2) combines with J gene TRBJ2-3; 8 bases fit TRBD2. V lost 0 bases to trimming and J lost 1 base; unmatched junction nucleotides: 0. CDR3 size: 15 residues. Germline values: CDR1 LGHDT, CDR2 YNNKEL (reference sequence). The CDR3 DNA is TGTGCCAGCAGCCAAGAGACTAGCGGCACAGATACGCAGTATTTT. Translated, it gives CASSQETSGTDTQYF.

The chain uses TRBV4-2 and TRBJ2-3, with TRBD2 identical over 8 bases. Germline V gene lookup returns CDR1 LGHNA and CDR2 YNFKEQ. The CDR3 totals 15 residues. The J segment lost 1 base and the V segment lost 4 bases, leaving 4 bases of the junction unmatched. CDR3 sequence reads: CASSPAGVGTDTQYF. As DNA, the CDR3 is TGTGCCAGCAGCCCAGCGGGAGTGGGCACAGATACGCAGTATTTT.

The chain carries TRBV29-1 and TRBJ1-1, with D possibly matching TRBD1 (5 bases). V was shortened by 7 bases and J by 0 bases, with 15 bases between the two germline ends. This CDR3 has 14 residues. CDR1 and CDR2 from the germline V gene are SQVTM and ANQGSEA. CDR3 bases: TGCAGCGCCGTAGGACCAGGGATGAACACTGAAGCTTTCTTT. Protein sequence: CSAVGPGMNTEAFF. Drawing the rest from reference TRBV29-1 and TRBJ1-1, the complete variable domain is SAVISQKPSRDICQRGTSLTIQCQVDSQVTMMFWYRQQPGQSLTLIATANQGSEATYESGFVIDKFPISRPNLTFSTLTVSNMSPEDSSIYLCSAVGPGMNTEAFFGQGTRLTVV.

The V and J genes are TRBV28 and TRBJ2-1; D is possibly TRBD1 (6 bases). V lost 1 base and J 6 bases, leaving 13 bases between the germline ends. Germline values: CDR1 MDHEN, CDR2 SYDVKM. The CDR3 totals 15 residues. CDR3 residues: CASSLFSGTINEQFF. For the CDR3, the DNA is TGTGCCAGCAGTTTATTTTCCGGGACAATCAATGAGCAGTTCTTC.

The chain recombines TRBV29-1 with TRBJ2-7, with a tentative D call TRBD2 (5 bases). V lost 6 bases and J 7 bases, leaving 13 bases between the germline ends. Germline V gives CDR1 SQVTM, CDR2 ANQGSEA. The CDR3 totals 11 residues. This CDR3 reads CSVRGSGEQYF. The CDR3 bases are TGCAGCGTCCGAGGGTCGGGTGAGCAGTACTTC.

The chain is built from TRBV19 and TRBJ1-1; 7 positions agree with TRBD1. The CDR3 is 15 residues long. Germline lookup yields CDR1 LNHDA and CDR2 SQIVND (reference sequence). Trimming at V came to 8 bases and at J to 3 bases, leaving 12 bases not matched to a gene. CDR3 DNA: TGTGCCAGTCAGACAAGGGGGCGCGAGGACACTGAAGCTTTCTTT. It translates to CASQTRGREDTEAFF.

The chain joins TRBV30 to TRBJ1-2; 9 positions agree with TRBD1. Per the germline V gene, CDR1 is GTSNPN and CDR2 is SVGIG (reference sequence). CDR3 size: 16 residues. Trimming removed 2 bases from V and 0 bases from J; junction bases left unmatched: 7. Here the CDR3 reads CAWSLATGGTNYGYTF. The DNA for the CDR3 is TGTGCCTGGAGTTTAGCGACAGGGGGGACTAACTATGGCTACACCTTC.

The chain uses TRBV6-4 and TRBJ2-2; D gene unclear. This CDR3 region has 13 residues. Deletions cut 4 bases from V and 6 bases from J, with 9 bases between. CDR1 and CDR2 from the germline V gene are MRHNA and SNTAGT. The CDR3 spells CASSAAIAGELFF. The CDR3 DNA sequence: TGTGCCAGCAGTGCAGCCATTGCCGGGGAGCTGTTTTTT.

J is TRBJ1-3 and V is TRBV6-5; D is possibly TRBD1 (6 bases). This CDR3 is 16 amino acids long. Germline CDR1 MNHEY, CDR2 SVGAGI. The ends were cut back, 2 bases at V and 0 bases at J, with 11 bases in the middle. In DNA form, the CDR3 reads TGTGCCAGCAGTTACGCCGGGACAAGCTCTGGAAACACCATATATTTT. Translation: CASSYAGTSSGNTIYF.

The chain has TRBV5-1 and TRBJ2-7; TRBD1 agrees at 7 bases. The CDR3 loop spans 15 amino acids. The trim removed 4 bases at V and 2 bases at J, leaving 9 bases unmatched. Germline values: CDR1 SGHRS, CDR2 YFSETQ. CDR3: CASSRTWDRTYEQYF. The CDR3, as DNA: TGCGCCAGCAGCCGCACATGGGACAGAACCTACGAGCAGTACTTC.

This sequence joins TRBV5-1 and TRBJ1-3; the D is unclear. The CDR3 spans 14 residues. V dropped 3 bases and J dropped 0 bases, with 7 bases sitting between them. Germline lookup yields CDR1 SGHRS and CDR2 YFSETQ. As DNA, the CDR3 is TGCGCCAGCAGCTACGGCAGCTCTGGAAACACCATATATTTT. It specifies CASSYGSSGNTIYF.

The rearrangement uses TRBV25-1 and TRBJ1-4; no reliable D call. Germline V gene lookup returns CDR1 MGHDK and CDR2 SYGVNS. Trimming cost V 0 bases and J 0 bases, with 14 bases left between them. The CDR3 has 18 residues. DNA of the CDR3: TGTGCCAGCAGTGAATATTCAGACCGGCTTGCAACTAATGAAAAACTGTTTTTT. It is translated as CASSEYSDRLATNEKLFF.

The chain joins TRBV5-1 to TRBJ1-4; TRBD1 might be the D (6 bases). There are 14 residues in the CDR3. The germline CDR1 and CDR2 sequences are SGHRS and YFSETQ. V lost 0 bases and J lost 10, with 13 bases in between. CDR3 DNA: TGCGCCAGCAGCTTGGAAGGACAGAACGGAAAACTGTTTTTT. It translates to CASSLEGQNGKLFF. The full variable domain, completed using reference TRBV5-1 and TRBJ1-4, is KAGVTQTPRYLIKTRGQQVTLSCSPISGHRSVSWYQQTPGQGLQFLFEYFSETQRNKGNFPGRFSGRQFSNSRSEMNVSTLELGDSALYLCASSLEGQNGKLFFGSGTQLSVL.

J is TRBJ2-1 and V is TRBV12-5; 7 bases are a match to TRBD1. Trimming removed 3 bases from V and 7 bases from J; junction bases left unmatched: 9. Germline V CDR1 and CDR2: LGHNT, FRNRAP. This CDR3 has 15 amino acids. CDR3 in amino acids: CASGLYTGATNEQFF. As DNA, the CDR3 is TGTGCTAGTGGTTTATACACAGGGGCCACGAATGAGCAGTTCTTC.